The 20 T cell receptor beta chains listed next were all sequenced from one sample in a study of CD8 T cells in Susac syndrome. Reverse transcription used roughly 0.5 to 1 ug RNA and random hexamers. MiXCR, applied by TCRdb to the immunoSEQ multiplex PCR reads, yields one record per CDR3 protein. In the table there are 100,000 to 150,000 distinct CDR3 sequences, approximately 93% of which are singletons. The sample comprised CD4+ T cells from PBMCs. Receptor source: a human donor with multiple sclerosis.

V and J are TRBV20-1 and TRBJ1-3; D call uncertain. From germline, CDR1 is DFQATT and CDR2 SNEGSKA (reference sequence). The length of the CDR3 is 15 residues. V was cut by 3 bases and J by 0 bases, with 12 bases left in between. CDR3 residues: CSARAFGNSGNTIYF. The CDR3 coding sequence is TGCAGTGCTAGGGCTTTTGGTAACTCTGGAAACACCATATATTTT.

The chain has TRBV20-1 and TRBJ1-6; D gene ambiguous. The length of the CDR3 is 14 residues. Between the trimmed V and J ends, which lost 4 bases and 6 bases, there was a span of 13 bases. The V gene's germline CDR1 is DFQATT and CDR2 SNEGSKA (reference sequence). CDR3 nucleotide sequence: TGCAGTGCTAAGGTCCCTGAGGTTAATTCACCCCTCCACTTT. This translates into CSAKVPEVNSPLHF.

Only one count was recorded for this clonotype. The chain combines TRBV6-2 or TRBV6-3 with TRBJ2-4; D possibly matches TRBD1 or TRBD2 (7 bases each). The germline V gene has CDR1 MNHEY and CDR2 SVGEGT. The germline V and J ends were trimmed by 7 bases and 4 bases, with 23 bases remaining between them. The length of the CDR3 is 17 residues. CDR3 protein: CASKERGGGEEKNIQYF. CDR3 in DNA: TGTGCCAGCAAGGAACGGGGAGGGGGCGAGGAGAAAAACATTCAGTACTTC.

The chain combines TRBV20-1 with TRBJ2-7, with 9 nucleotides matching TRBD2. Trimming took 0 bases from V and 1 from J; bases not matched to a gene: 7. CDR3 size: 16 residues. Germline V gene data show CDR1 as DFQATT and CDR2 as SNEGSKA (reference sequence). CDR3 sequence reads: CSARDPKAGGSYEQYF. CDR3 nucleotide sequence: TGCAGTGCTAGAGACCCTAAAGCGGGGGGTTCCTACGAGCAGTACTTC.

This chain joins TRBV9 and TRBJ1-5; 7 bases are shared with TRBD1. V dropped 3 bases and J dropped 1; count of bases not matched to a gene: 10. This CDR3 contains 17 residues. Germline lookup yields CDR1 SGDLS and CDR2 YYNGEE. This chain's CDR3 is CASSGGRDRGSNQPQHF. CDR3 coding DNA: TGTGCCAGCAGCGGTGGGAGGGACAGAGGGAGCAATCAGCCCCAGCATTTT.

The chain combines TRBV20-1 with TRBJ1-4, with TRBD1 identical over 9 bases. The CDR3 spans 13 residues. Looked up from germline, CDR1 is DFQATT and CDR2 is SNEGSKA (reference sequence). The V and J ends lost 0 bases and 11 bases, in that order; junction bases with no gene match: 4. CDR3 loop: CSAREGTGRKLFF. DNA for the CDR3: TGCAGTGCTAGAGAGGGGACAGGGCGTAAACTGTTTTTT.

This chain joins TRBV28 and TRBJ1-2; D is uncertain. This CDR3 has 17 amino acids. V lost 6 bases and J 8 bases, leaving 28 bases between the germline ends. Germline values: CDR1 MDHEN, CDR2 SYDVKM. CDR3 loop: CASSSFPPSTASGGYTF. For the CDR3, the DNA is TGTGCCAGCAGCTCCTTCCCCCCTTCCACCGCGAGCGGCGGCTACACCTTC.

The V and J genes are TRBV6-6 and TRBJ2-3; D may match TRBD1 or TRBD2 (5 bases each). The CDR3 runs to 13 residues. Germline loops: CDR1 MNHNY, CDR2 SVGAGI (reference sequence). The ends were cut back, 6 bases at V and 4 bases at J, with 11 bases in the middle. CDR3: CASRDRGADTQYF. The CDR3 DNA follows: TGTGCCAGCAGGGACCGAGGGGCAGATACGCAGTATTTT.

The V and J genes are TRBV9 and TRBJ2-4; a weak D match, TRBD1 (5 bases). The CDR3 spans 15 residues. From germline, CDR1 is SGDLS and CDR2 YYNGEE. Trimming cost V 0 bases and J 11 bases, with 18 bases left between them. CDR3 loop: CASSVGLDKWAFQYF. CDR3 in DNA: TGTGCCAGCAGCGTAGGACTGGACAAGTGGGCCTTTCAGTACTTC.

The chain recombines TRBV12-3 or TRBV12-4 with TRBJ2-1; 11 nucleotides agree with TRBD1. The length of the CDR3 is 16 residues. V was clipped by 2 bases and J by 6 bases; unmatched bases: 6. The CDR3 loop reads CASSLIWDRGGNEQFF. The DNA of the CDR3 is TGTGCCAGCAGTTTAATTTGGGACAGGGGGGGCAATGAGCAGTTCTTC.

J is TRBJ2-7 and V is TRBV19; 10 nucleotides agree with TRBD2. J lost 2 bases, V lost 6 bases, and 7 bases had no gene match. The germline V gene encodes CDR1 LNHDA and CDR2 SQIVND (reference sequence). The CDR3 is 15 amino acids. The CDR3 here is CASRSGLAGAYEQYF. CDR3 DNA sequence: TGTGCCAGTAGGAGCGGTCTAGCGGGGGCCTACGAGCAGTACTTC.

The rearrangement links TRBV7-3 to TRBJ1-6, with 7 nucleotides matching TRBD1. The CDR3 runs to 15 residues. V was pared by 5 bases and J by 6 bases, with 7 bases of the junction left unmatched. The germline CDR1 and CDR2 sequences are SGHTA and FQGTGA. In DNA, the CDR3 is TGTGCCAGCAGCGAAAAACAGGGGTTTAATTCACCCCTCCACTTT. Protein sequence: CASSEKQGFNSPLHF.

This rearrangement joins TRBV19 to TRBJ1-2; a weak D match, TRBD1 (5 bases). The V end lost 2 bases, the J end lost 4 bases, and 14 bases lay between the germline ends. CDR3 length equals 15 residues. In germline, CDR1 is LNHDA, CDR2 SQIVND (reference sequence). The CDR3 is CASSITTGTLYGYTF. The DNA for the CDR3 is TGTGCCAGTAGTATAACGACCGGGACCCTCTATGGCTACACCTTC.

The CDR3, as DNA: TGTGCCAGCAGTTTCGGACAGGGGATTGACGGTGAAAAACTGTTTTTT. This codes for CASSFGQGIDGEKLFF. The rearrangement joins TRBV12-3 or TRBV12-4 to TRBJ1-4; 9 positions match TRBD1. This CDR3 spans 16 amino acids. The V gene end was trimmed by 3 bases and the J gene end by 7 bases; junction bases not matched to a gene: 9.

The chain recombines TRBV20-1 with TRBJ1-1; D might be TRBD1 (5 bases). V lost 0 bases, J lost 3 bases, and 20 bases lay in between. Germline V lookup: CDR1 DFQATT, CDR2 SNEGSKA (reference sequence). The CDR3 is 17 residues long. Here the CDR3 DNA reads TGCAGTGCTAGAGAGCCCGGGGGAGACGGGAGGGACACTGAAGCTTTCTTT. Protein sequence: CSAREPGGDGRDTEAFF.

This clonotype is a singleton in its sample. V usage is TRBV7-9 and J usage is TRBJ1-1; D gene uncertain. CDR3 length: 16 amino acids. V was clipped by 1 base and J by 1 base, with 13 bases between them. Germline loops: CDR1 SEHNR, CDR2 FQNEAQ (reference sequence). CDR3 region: CASSLEGLGPNTEAFF. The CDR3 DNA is TGTGCCAGCAGCTTAGAGGGTCTTGGACCGAACACTGAAGCTTTCTTT.

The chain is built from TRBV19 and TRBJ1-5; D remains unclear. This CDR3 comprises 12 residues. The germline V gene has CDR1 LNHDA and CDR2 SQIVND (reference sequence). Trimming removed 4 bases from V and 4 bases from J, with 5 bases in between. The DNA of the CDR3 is TGTGCCAGTAGTAGAGGGAATCAGCCCCAGCATTTT. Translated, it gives CASSRGNQPQHF. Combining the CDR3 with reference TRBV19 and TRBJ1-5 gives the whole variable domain DGGITQSPKYLFRKEGQNVTLSCEQNLNHDAMYWYRQDPGQGLRLIYYSQIVNDFQKGDIAEGYSVSREKKESFPLTVTSAQKNPTAFYLCASSRGNQPQHFGDGTRLSIL.

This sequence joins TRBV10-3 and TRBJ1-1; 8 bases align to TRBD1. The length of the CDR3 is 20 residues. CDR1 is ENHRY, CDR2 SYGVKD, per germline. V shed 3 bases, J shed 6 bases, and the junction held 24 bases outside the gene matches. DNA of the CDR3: TGTGCCATCAGTGAAGTCGGGGGTTGGACAGGGACGAGTTTGTTCGCTGAAGCTTTCTTT. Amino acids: CAISEVGGWTGTSLFAEAFF.

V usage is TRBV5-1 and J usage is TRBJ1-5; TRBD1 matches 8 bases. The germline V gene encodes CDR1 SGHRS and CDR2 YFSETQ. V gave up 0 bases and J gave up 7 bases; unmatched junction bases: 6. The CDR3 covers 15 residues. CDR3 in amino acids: CASSLDGQGWQPQHF. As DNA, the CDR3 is TGCGCCAGCAGCTTGGACGGACAGGGATGGCAGCCCCAGCATTTT.

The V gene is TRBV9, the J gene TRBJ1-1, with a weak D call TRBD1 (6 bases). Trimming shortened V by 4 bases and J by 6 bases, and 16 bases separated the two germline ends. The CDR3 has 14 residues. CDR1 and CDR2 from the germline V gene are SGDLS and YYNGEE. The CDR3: CASSLRDTKSEAFF. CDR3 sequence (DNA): TGTGCCAGCAGCCTACGGGACACCAAATCTGAAGCTTTCTTT.